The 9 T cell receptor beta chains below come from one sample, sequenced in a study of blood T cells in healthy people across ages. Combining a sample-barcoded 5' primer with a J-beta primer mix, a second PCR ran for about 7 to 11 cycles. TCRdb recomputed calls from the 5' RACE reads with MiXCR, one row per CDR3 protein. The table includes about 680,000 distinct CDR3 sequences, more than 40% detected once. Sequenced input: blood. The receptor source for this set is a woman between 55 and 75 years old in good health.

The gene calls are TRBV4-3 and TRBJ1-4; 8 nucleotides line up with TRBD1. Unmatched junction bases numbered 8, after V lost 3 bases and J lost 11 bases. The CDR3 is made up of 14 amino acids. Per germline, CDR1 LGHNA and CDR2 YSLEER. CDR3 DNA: TGCGCCAGCAGCCACGAAGGGACAGGCGCTAAACTGTTTTTT. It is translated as CASSHEGTGAKLFF.

In nucleotides, the CDR3 is TGCAGCGTTGATGGGCAGGGGAAGGCTGAAGCTTTCTTT. Amino acid sequence: CSVDGQGKAEAFF. The J gene is TRBJ1-1, the V gene TRBV29-1, with D possibly TRBD1 on 6 matching bases. V lost 3 bases and J lost 6, with 14 bases in between. Germline CDR1 SQVTM, CDR2 ANQGSEA. The CDR3 length is 13 residues.

The DNA for the CDR3 is TGTGCCAGCAGTTTCACGGGATCATCTCCTAGCGGGAGGGGGGGTAGAAGGTTCTTC. Its translation is CASSFTGSSPSGRGGRRFF. The rearrangement uses TRBV27 and TRBJ2-1; 12 nucleotides line up with TRBD2. Germline CDR1 is MNHEY and CDR2 is SMNVEV (reference sequence). After removal of 3 bases from V and 15 bases from J, the junction contained 24 bases not matched to a gene. This CDR3 has 19 residues.

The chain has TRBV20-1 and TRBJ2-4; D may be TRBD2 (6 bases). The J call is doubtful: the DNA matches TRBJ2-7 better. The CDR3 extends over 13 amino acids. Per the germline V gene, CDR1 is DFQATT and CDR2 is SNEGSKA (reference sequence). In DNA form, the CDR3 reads TGCAGTGCTAGATCCGGAGGGGTCCCCGAGCAGTACTTC. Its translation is CSARSGGVPEQYF.

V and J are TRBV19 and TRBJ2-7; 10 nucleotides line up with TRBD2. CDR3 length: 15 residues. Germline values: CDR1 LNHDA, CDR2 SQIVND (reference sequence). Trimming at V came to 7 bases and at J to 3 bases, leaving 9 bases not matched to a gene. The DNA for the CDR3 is TGTGCCAGTAAGAGGGATAGCGGGAGGATCTACGAGCAGTACTTC. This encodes CASKRDSGRIYEQYF.

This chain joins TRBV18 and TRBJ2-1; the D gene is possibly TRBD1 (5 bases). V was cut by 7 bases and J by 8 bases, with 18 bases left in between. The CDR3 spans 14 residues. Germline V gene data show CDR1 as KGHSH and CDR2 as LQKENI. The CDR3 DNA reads TGTGCCAGCTTCGCAGGGCTGGAGTTTGATGAGCAGTTCTTC. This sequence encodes CASFAGLEFDEQFF.

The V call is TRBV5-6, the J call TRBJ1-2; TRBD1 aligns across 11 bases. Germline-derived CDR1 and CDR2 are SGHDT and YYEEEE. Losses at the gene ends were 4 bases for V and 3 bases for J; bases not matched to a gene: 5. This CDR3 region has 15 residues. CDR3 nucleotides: TGTGCCAGCAGCCCCGGGACAGGGGGGTACTATGGCTACACCTTC. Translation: CASSPGTGGYYGYTF.

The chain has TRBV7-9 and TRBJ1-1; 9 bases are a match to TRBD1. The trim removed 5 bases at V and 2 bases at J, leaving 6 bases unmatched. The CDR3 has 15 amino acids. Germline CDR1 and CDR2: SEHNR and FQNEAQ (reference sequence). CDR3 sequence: CASSPGTGSNTEAFF. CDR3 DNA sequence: TGTGCCAGCAGCCCCGGGACAGGGAGCAACACTGAAGCTTTCTTT.

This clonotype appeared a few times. Here the CDR3 reads CASSINGRQREQYF. The CDR3 DNA reads TGTGCCAGTTCCATTAACGGGAGGCAGAGAGAGCAGTACTTC. The chain joins TRBV7-2 to TRBJ2-7; 7 positions agree with TRBD2. Germline-derived CDR1 and CDR2 are SGHTA and FQGNSA. The CDR3 extends over 14 amino acids. Losses at the gene ends were 9 bases for V and 7 bases for J; bases not matched to a gene: 15.